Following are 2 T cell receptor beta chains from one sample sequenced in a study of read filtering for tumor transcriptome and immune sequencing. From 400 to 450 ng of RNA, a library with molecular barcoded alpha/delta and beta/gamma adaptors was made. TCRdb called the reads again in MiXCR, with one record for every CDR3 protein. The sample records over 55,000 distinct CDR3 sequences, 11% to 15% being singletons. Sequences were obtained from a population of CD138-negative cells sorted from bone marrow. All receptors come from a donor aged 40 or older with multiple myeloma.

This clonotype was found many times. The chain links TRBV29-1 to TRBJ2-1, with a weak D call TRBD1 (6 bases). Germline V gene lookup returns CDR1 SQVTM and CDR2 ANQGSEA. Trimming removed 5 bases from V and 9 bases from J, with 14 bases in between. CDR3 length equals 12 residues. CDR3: CSVLQGEVEQFF. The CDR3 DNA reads TGCAGCGTTTTACAGGGCGAGGTTGAGCAGTTCTTC.

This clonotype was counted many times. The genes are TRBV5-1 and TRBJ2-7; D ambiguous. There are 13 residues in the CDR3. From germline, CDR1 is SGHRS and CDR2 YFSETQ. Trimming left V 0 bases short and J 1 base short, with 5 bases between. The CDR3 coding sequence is TGCGCCAGCAGCTTGGAAGGGTCCTACGAGCAGTACTTC. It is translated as CASSLEGSYEQYF. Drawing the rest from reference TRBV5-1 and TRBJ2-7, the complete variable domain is KAGVTQTPRYLIKTRGQQVTLSCSPISGHRSVSWYQQTPGQGLQFLFEYFSETQRNKGNFPGRFSGRQFSNSRSEMNVSTLELGDSALYLCASSLEGSYEQYFGPGTRLTVT.